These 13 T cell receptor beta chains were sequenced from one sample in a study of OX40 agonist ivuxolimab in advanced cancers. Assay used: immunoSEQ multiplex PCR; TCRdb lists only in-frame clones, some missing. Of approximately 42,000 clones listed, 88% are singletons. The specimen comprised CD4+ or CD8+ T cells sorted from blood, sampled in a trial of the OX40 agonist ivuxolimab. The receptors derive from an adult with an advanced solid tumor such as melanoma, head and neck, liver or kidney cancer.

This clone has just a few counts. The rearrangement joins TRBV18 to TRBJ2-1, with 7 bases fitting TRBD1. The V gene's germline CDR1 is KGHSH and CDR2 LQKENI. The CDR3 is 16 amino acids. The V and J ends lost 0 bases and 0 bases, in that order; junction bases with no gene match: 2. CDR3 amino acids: CASSPPGDSSYNEQFF. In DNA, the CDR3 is TGTGCCAGCTCACCACCGGGGGACAGCTCCTACAATGAGCAGTTCTTC.

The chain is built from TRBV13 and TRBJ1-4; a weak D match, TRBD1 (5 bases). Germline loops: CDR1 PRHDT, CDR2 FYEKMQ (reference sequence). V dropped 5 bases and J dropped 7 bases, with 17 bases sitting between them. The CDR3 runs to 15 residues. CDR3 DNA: TGTGCCAGCAGCACCGAGGGGCAGGAATCTGAAAAACTGTTTTTT. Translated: CASSTEGQESEKLFF. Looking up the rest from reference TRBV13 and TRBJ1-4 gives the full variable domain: AAGVIQSPRHLIKEKRETATLKCYPIPRHDTVYWYQQGPGQDPQFLISFYEKMQSDKGSIPDRFSAQQFSDYHSELNMSSLELGDSALYFCASSTEGQESEKLFFGSGTQLSVL.

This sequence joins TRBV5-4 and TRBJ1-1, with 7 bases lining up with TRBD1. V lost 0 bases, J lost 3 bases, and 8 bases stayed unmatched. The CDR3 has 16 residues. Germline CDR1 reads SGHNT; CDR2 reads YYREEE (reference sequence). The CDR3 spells CASSLAPTGAYTEAFF. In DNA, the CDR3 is TGTGCCAGCAGCTTGGCCCCAACAGGGGCCTACACTGAAGCTTTCTTT.

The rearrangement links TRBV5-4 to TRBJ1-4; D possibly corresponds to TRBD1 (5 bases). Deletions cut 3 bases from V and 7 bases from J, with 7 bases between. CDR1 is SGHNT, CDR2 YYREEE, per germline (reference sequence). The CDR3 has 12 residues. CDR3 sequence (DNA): TGTGCCAGCAGCTACGGGGCTGAAAAACTGTTTTTT. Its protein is CASSYGAEKLFF.

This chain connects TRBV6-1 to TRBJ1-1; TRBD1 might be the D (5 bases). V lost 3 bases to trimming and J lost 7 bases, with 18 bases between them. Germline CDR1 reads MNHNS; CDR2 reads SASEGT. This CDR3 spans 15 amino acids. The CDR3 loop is CASSDFPGVQGEAFF. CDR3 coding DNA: TGTGCCAGCAGTGACTTCCCGGGGGTCCAGGGTGAAGCTTTCTTT.

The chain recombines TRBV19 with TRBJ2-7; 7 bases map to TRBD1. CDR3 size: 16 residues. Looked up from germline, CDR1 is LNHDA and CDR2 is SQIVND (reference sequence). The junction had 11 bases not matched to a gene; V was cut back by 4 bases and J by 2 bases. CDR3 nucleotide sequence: TGTGCCAGTAGTACCTGGGACAGCCAGATTGCCTACGAGCAGTACTTC. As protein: CASSTWDSQIAYEQYF.

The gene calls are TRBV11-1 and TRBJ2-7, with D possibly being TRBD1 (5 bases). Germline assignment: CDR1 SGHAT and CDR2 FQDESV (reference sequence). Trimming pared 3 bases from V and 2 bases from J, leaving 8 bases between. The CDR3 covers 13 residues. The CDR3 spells CASSLARAYEQYV. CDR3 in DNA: TGTGCCAGCAGCTTGGCCAGGGCCTACGAGCAGTACGTC.

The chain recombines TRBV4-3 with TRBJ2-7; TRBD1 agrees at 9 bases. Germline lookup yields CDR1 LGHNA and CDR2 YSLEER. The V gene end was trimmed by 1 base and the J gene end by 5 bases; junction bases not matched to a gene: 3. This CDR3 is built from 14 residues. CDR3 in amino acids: CASSQGTGDNEQYF. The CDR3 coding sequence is TGCGCCAGCAGCCAAGGGACAGGGGACAACGAGCAGTACTTC.

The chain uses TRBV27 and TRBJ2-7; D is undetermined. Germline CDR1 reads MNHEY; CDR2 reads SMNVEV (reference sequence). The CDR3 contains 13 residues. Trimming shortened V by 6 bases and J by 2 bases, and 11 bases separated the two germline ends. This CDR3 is CASSLRGPYEQYF. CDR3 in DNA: TGTGCCAGCAGCCTCAGAGGCCCCTACGAGCAGTACTTC.

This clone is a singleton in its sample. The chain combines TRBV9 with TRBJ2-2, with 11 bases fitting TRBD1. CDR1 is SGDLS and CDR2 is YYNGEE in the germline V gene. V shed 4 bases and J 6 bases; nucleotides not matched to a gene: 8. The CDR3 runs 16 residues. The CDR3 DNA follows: TGTGCCAGCAGCATATCGGACAGGGGGCTTTCCGGGGAGCTGTTTTTT. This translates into CASSISDRGLSGELFF.

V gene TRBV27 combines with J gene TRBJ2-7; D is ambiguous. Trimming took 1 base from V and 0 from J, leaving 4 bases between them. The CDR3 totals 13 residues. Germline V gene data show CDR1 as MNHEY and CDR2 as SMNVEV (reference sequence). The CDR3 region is CASSLLDSYEQYF. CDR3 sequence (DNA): TGTGCCAGCAGTTTATTGGACTCCTACGAGCAGTACTTC.

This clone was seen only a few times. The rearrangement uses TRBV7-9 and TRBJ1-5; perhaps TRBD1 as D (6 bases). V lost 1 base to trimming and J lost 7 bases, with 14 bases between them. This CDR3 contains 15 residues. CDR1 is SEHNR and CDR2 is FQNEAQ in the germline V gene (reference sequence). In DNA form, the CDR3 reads TGTGCCAGCAGCTTAGGTCCGGGCAGGGGACAGCCCCAGCATTTT. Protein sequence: CASSLGPGRGQPQHF.

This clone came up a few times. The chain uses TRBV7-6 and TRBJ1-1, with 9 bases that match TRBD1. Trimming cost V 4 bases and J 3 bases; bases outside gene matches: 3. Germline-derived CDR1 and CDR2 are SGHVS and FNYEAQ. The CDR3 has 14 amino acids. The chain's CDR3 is CASSSGQGHTEAFF. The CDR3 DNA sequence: TGTGCCAGCAGCTCGGGACAGGGACACACTGAAGCTTTCTTT.